Listed below are T cell receptor beta chains from one sample, sequenced in a study of cytomegalovirus exposure and HLA in healthy donors. Profiled with immunoSEQ multiplex PCR; TCRdb holds only in-frame clones, not every one. Of tens of thousands of clones listed, over 70% were seen once; the top ten hold about 8%. The sequenced material came from PBMCs. All receptors derive from a man aged 55-75 years in good health and CMV-seronegative. Each CDR3 is given with its conserved first and last residue. D genes are given only for firm matches. A row's size may be missing; if present it is once, few, many or a size class.

clone size | J gene | D gene | V gene | CDR3 length | CDR3 DNA | CDR3 protein
few | TRBJ2-7 | NA | TRBV5-1 | 14 | TGCGCCAGCAGCTACCGGGAGACAACCTACGAGCAGTACTTC | CASSYRETTYEQYF
NA | TRBJ2-7 | TRBD1 | TRBV7-9 | 13 | TGTGCCAGCAGCCCGACAGGGGACGGCGAGCAGTACTTC | CASSPTGDGEQYF
NA | TRBJ1-4 | TRBD1 | TRBV30 | 15 | TGTGCCTGGAGTCCCCGGACAGGATGGAATGAAAAACTGTTTTTT | CAWSPRTGWNEKLFF
NA | TRBJ2-7 | TRBD2 | TRBV5-1 | 19 | TGCGCCAGCAGCTCTGATACAGCACTTCATAGCGGGAGAGCCTACGAGCAGTACTTC | CASSSDTALHSGRAYEQYF
NA | TRBJ2-3 | NA | TRBV4-3 | 19 | TGCGCCAGCAGCCAAGCAGGGACTGGAGCCTATTTTAGCACAGATACGCAGTATTTT | CASSQAGTGAYFSTDTQYF
NA | TRBJ1-2 | NA | TRBV29-1 | 11 | TGCAGCGTATGGACAGCCGCTGGCTACACCTTC | CSVWTAAGYTF
NA | TRBJ1-5 | TRBD1 | TRBV7-9 | 13 | TGTGCCAGCAGCCCAGGGGGCACTCAGCCCCAGCATTTT | CASSPGGTQPQHF
NA | TRBJ2-1 | TRBD2 | TRBV4-1 | 16 | TGCGCCAGCAGCCAAGATTGGGGGGGGTCCTACAATGAGCAGTTCTTC | CASSQDWGGSYNEQFF
NA | TRBJ2-5 | TRBD1 | TRBV7-6 | 16 | TGTGCCAGCAGCAGAGACAGGGGGGGATGGGAAGAGACCCAGTACTTC | CASSRDRGGWEETQYF
NA | TRBJ2-2 | NA | TRBV7-8 | 15 | TGTGCCAGCAGCTCCGCAAGGGGTTGGACCGGGGAGCTGTTTTTT | CASSSARGWTGELFF
NA | TRBJ1-2 | TRBD1 | TRBV7-2 | 14 | TGTGCCAGCATCCACTCCCGACAGGGGGGCGGCTACACCTTC | CASIHSRQGGGYTF
NA | TRBJ2-7 | NA | TRBV21-1 | 18 | TGTGCCAGCAGGCTCGGGACAGGGGAATCGGACCTAATCCACGAGCAGTACTTC | CASRLGTGESDLIHEQYF
NA | TRBJ1-2 | TRBD1 | TRBV6-5 | 13 | TGTGCCATTAGACAGGGCGGTCGGTATGGCTACACCTTC | CAIRQGGRYGYTF
NA | TRBJ1-1 | TRBD1 | TRBV6-5 | 13 | TGTGCCAGCAGCCCCATGACAGGGTCTGAAGCTTTCTTT | CASSPMTGSEAFF
once | TRBJ1-5 | NA | TRBV5-1 | 14 | TGCGCCAGCAGCTCGGATGGAGGCAATCAGCCCCAGCATTTT | CASSSDGGNQPQHF
NA | TRBJ1-4 | TRBD1 | TRBV4-1 | 17 | TGCGCCAGCAGCTACGGGACAGGGAGGTCCGGTTGGGAAAAACTGTTTTTT | CASSYGTGRSGWEKLFF
NA | TRBJ2-1 | NA | TRBV15 | 16 | TGTGCCACCAGCAGAGATGAGGGGGGGGCATACAATGAGCAGTTCTTC | CATSRDEGGAYNEQFF
NA | TRBJ2-3 | NA | TRBV29-1 | 14 | TGCAGCGGCACAGTAGGGGGAAACACAGATACGCAGTATTTT | CSGTVGGNTDTQYF
NA | TRBJ1-1 | TRBD1 | TRBV11-2 | 12 | TGTGCCAGCAGCCTCATGACAGGGGAGGCTTTCTTT | CASSLMTGEAFF
NA | TRBJ1-2 | TRBD1 | TRBV7-8 | 17 | TGTGCCAGCAGCTTAGTCGCAGAGGGACAGGGGGCTTGGGGCTACACCTTC | CASSLVAEGQGAWGYTF
NA | TRBJ2-2 | TRBD1 | TRBV18 | 17 | TGTGCCAGCTCACACGACCAACCGGGACAGGGCACCGGGGAGCTGTTTTTT | CASSHDQPGQGTGELFF
few | TRBJ2-2 | NA | TRBV10-2 | 13 | TGCGCCAGCAGTGAAGGAGACACCGGGGAGCTGTTTTTT | CASSEGDTGELFF
NA | TRBJ2-7 | TRBD2 | TRBV6-1 | 14 | TGTGCCAGCAGTGAAGTAGGGACTAGCCGTCTGCAGTACTTC | CASSEVGTSRLQYF
NA | TRBJ1-2 | TRBD1 | TRBV5-4 | 14 | TGTGCCAGCAGCAGAAGACAGGGGAACTATGGCTACACCTTC | CASSRRQGNYGYTF
few | TRBJ2-1 | TRBD1 | TRBV19 | 13 | TGTGCCAGTAGCACTAAGACAGGGTTTGAGCAGTTCTTC | CASSTKTGFEQFF
NA | TRBJ2-1 | NA | TRBV2 | 14 | TGTGCCAGCAGTGCAAGGGGGATGGACAATGAGCAGTTCTTC | CASSARGMDNEQFF
NA | TRBJ2-7 | TRBD1 | TRBV4-2 | 14 | TGTGCCAGCAGCCAAGACAGGGGGATTTACGAGCAGTACTTC | CASSQDRGIYEQYF
NA | TRBJ1-1 | NA | TRBV7-9 | 15 | TGTGCCAGCAGCTCCGAAACAGGCGCTAGCACTGAAGCTTTCTTT | CASSSETGASTEAFF
NA | TRBJ1-3 | TRBD1 | TRBV7-9 | 12 | TGTGCCAGCAGCGAACAGGGGGACACCATATATTTT | CASSEQGDTIYF
NA | TRBJ1-2 | TRBD1 | TRBV9 | 15 | TGTGCCAGCAGCGTAGTCCCGGGACAGATCTTGACTGTAACCTTC | CASSVVPGQILTVTF
once | TRBJ2-3 | NA | TRBV30 | 13 | TGTGCCTGGAGGGAGGGGGGGACAGATACGCAGTATTTT | CAWREGGTDTQYF
NA | TRBJ2-7 | NA | TRBV19 | 13 | TGTGCCAGCTCCCCAGACAAGACCTACGAGCAGTACTTC | CASSPDKTYEQYF
NA | TRBJ1-1 | NA | TRBV10-3 | 13 | TGTGCCATCAGTGAGGGGGGGGACTCTGAAGCTTTCTTT | CAISEGGDSEAFF
NA | TRBJ2-7 | NA | TRBV28 | 15 | TGTGCCAGCACCCTATACCCCAGGGGACGGTACGAGCAGTACTTC | CASTLYPRGRYEQYF
NA | TRBJ1-3 | TRBD1 | TRBV5-4 | 17 | TGTGCCAGCAGCTTGGTTCCGGGACAGGGGTCTGGAAACACCATATATTTT | CASSLVPGQGSGNTIYF